Reported below is one T cell receptor (beta chain). This sample is drawn from a study of cytomegalovirus exposure and HLA in healthy donors. This CDR3 spans 14 amino acids. The germline V gene encodes CDR1 SQVTM and CDR2 ANQGSEA. Germline trimming cut 4 bases from V and 2 bases from J; bases unmatched to any gene: 7. Use of 60 Vbeta and 13 Jbeta primers characterized the PCR. Data came from immunoSEQ multiplex PCR; TCRdb stores just in-frame clones and leaves some out. The sample records some 110,000 clones, around 80% being singletons. V usage is TRBV29-1 and J usage is TRBJ2-5; 7 bases match TRBD1. The sequenced material came from PBMCs. This receptor was taken from a woman aged 40 to 50 in good health and CMV-seronegative. In nucleotides, the CDR3 is TGCAGCGTTGGAAGGGGGCAGCTTCAAGAGACCCAGTACTTC. As protein: CSVGRGQLQETQYF.